The 10 T cell receptor beta chains listed next were all sequenced from one sample in a study of immune evolution from preneoplasia to lung adenocarcinoma. TCRdb keeps only in-frame clones here, not all; method: immunoSEQ multiplex PCR. The sample contains 6,300 or so clones, around three quarters of which appear only once. The sample consisted of FFPE lung adenocarcinoma in situ tissue. The origin of the receptors is a donor older than 65 with lung adenocarcinoma.

The chain joins TRBV19 to TRBJ1-2, with 7 positions matching TRBD1. J gave up 4 bases and V 5 bases, and 7 bases lay outside the gene matches. Per the germline V gene, CDR1 is LNHDA and CDR2 is SQIVND (reference sequence). The CDR3 covers 14 residues. The CDR3 DNA is TGTGCCAGTAGTTGGGACAGCAAATCCTATGGCTACACCTTC. Translated: CASSWDSKSYGYTF.

Regarding this clone: The same CDR3 also results from other DNA sequences found in this sample. The chain employs TRBV4-2 and TRBJ1-6, with TRBD1 identical over 7 bases. V lost 4 bases to trimming and J lost 10 bases; unmatched junction nucleotides: 7. This CDR3 spans 14 amino acids. In germline, CDR1 is LGHNA, CDR2 YNFKEQ. CDR3 bases: TGTGCCAGCAGCCGCGACAGGGTCAGGTCACCCCTCCACTTT. It specifies CASSRDRVRSPLHF.

V gene TRBV6-6 combines with J gene TRBJ2-7; D may be TRBD1 (6 bases). CDR1 is MNHNY and CDR2 is SVGAGI in the germline V gene (reference sequence). CDR3 length: 14 amino acids. V was pared by 8 bases and J by 4 bases, with 18 bases between. CDR3 residues: CASSVQGTGYEQYF. CDR3 sequence (DNA): TGTGCCAGCTCCGTCCAGGGGACCGGATACGAGCAGTACTTC.

This chain uses TRBV5-4 with TRBJ1-2, with a tentative D call TRBD1 (6 bases). Germline CDR1 and CDR2: SGHNT and YYREEE (reference sequence). V was trimmed by 4 bases and J by 2 bases, leaving 12 bases between them. CDR3 size: 14 residues. CDR3 in DNA: TGTGCCAGCAGCCGGGGGGCAGGGAACTATGGCTACACCTTC. Its protein product is CASSRGAGNYGYTF.

The gene calls are TRBV15 and TRBJ2-1; 9 nucleotides align to TRBD1. The CDR3 contains 17 residues. CDR1 is LNHNV and CDR2 is YYDKDF in the germline V gene (reference sequence). With V trimmed by 2 bases and J by 5 bases, 10 bases remained unmatched. CDR3 sequence: CATSRSRGDRAHNEQFF. The CDR3 nucleotides read TGTGCCACCAGCAGATCCCGGGGGGACAGGGCTCACAATGAGCAGTTCTTC.

The genes are TRBV6-5 and TRBJ1-5; D uncertain. CDR3 length equals 15 residues. V gave up 6 bases and J gave up 2 bases, with 14 bases separating them. In germline, CDR1 is MNHEY, CDR2 SVGAGI. The CDR3 sequence: CASRPGPVGNQPQHF. The CDR3 DNA reads as TGTGCCAGCAGACCCGGGCCAGTGGGCAATCAGCCCCAGCATTTT.

This chain links TRBV5-6 with TRBJ2-1; 9 bases are a match to TRBD2. This CDR3 has 12 amino acids. The germline CDR1 and CDR2 sequences are SGHDT and YYEEEE. Germline trimming cut 4 bases from V and 8 bases from J; bases unmatched to any gene: 1. The CDR3 spells CASSRTSDEQFF. In DNA, the CDR3 is TGTGCCAGCAGCCGGACTAGCGATGAGCAGTTCTTC.

The chain carries TRBV6-1 and TRBJ2-1, with 13 bases fitting TRBD2. The CDR3 contains 15 residues. From germline, CDR1 is MNHNS and CDR2 SASEGT. Trimming removed 7 bases from V and 8 bases from J; junction bases left unmatched: 8. CDR3 sequence reads: CASIPGLAGADEQFF. CDR3 coding DNA: TGTGCCAGCATCCCCGGACTAGCGGGAGCGGATGAGCAGTTCTTC.

Points on this clone: This same CDR3 is encoded by further DNA sequences in the sample. V is TRBV6-5 and J is TRBJ1-5, with D perhaps matching TRBD1 (5 bases). V gave up 6 bases and J gave up 6 bases, with 12 bases separating them. CDR3 length: 13 residues. Germline CDR1 reads MNHEY; CDR2 reads SVGAGI. CDR3 sequence reads: CASSLGPPQPQHF. CDR3 in DNA: TGTGCCAGCAGCTTGGGACCGCCTCAGCCCCAGCATTTT.

The chain couples TRBV4-1 to TRBJ2-1, with 13 bases fitting TRBD2. J lost 7 bases, V lost 4 bases, and 1 base had no gene match. Germline V gene sequence: CDR1 MGHRA, CDR2 YSYEKL. The CDR3 is 14 residues long. The chain's CDR3 is CASSPGLAGNEQFF. The CDR3 DNA reads as TGCGCCAGCAGCCCGGGACTAGCGGGGAATGAGCAGTTCTTC.